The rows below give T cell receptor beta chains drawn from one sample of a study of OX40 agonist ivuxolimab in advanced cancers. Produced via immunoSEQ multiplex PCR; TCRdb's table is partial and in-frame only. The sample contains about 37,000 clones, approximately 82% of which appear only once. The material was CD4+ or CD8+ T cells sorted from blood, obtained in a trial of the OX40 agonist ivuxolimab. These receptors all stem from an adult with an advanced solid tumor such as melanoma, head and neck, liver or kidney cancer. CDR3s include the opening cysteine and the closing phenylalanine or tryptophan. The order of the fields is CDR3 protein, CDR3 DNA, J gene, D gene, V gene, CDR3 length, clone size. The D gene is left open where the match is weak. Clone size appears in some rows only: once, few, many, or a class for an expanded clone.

CASSSPGGSETQYF,TGTGCCAGCAGCTCCCCAGGGGGATCAGAGACCCAGTACTTC,TRBJ2-5,TRBD1,TRBV11-2,14,.
CASGLVSGGSYNEQFF,TGTGCTAGTGGTTTGGTCAGCGGGGGCTCCTACAATGAGCAGTTCTTC,TRBJ2-1,TRBD2,TRBV12-5,16,.
CASSLVVTSGELYNEQFF,TGTGCCAGCAGCTTAGTGGTGACTAGCGGGGAGCTATACAATGAGCAGTTCTTC,TRBJ2-1,TRBD2,TRBV7-9,18,.
CASSPGFTDTQYF,TGTGCCAGCAGCCCAGGGTTCACAGATACGCAGTATTTT,TRBJ2-3,.,TRBV7-9,13,.
CASSFGQQVTDTQYF,TGTGCCAGCAGCTTCGGTCAGCAGGTAACAGATACGCAGTATTTT,TRBJ2-3,.,TRBV5-4,15,.
CASSVGRVGTEAFF,TGTGCCAGCAGCGTAGGCAGGGTGGGCACTGAAGCTTTCTTT,TRBJ1-1,.,TRBV9,14,.
CATSREGGGSSYNEQFF,TGTGCCACCAGCAGAGAGGGGGGAGGGAGTAGCTACAATGAGCAGTTCTTC,TRBJ2-1,TRBD2,TRBV15,17,.
CASSQGGQGGRNIQYF,TGCGCCAGCAGCCAAGGGGGGCAGGGGGGAAGAAACATTCAGTACTTC,TRBJ2-4,.,TRBV4-3,16,.
CASSFLDRVLEAFF,TGTGCCAGCAGCTTCCTGGACAGGGTGCTAGAAGCTTTCTTT,TRBJ1-1,TRBD1,TRBV7-8,14,many
CASTISGGGDYGYTF,TGTGCCAGCACCATTTCGGGGGGCGGAGACTATGGCTACACCTTC,TRBJ1-2,.,TRBV7-2,15,.
CASSLTGASAKNIQYF,TGTGCCAGCAGCTTAACAGGGGCTAGCGCCAAAAACATTCAGTACTTC,TRBJ2-4,.,TRBV7-3,16,.
CASSPPGETQYF,TGTGCCAGCTCACCACCGGGGGAGACCCAGTACTTC,TRBJ2-5,.,TRBV18,12,.
CSVLRSTGELFF,TGCAGCGTTCTCAGGAGCACCGGGGAGCTGTTTTTT,TRBJ2-2,.,TRBV29-1,12,.
CASSYRRNTEAFF,TGTGCCAGCAGTTACAGACGGAACACTGAAGCTTTCTTT,TRBJ1-1,.,TRBV6-6,13,.
CASSPPGGPTGELFF,TGTGCCAGCAGCCCACCCGGTGGGCCCACCGGGGAGCTGTTTTTT,TRBJ2-2,.,TRBV7-9,15,.
CAWSVRGDQYF,TGTGCCTGGAGTGTAAGGGGGGACCAGTACTTC,TRBJ2-7,.,TRBV30,11,.
CASSQEPWREEKLFF,TGCGCCAGCAGCCAAGAACCGTGGCGAGAGGAAAAACTGTTTTTT,TRBJ1-4,.,TRBV4-3,15,.
CASSYRTSGRNNEQFF,TGTGCCAGCAGTTACCGGACTAGCGGGAGGAACAATGAGCAGTTCTTC,TRBJ2-1,TRBD2,TRBV27,16,.
CAISGGEGRNQPQHF,TGTGCCATCAGTGGGGGAGAGGGACGCAATCAGCCCCAGCATTTT,TRBJ1-5,.,TRBV10-3,15,once